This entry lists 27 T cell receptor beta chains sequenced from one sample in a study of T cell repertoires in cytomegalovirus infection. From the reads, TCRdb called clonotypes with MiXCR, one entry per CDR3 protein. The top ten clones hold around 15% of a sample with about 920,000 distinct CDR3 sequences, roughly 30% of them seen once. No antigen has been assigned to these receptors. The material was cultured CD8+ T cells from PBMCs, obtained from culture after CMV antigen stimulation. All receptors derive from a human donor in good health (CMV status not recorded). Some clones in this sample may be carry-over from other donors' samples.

The CDR3 DNA sequence: TGCGCCAGCAGCCAACGGCAACCTAGCAATCAGCCCCAGCATTTT. Translating gives CASSQRQPSNQPQHF. V gene TRBV4-1 combines with J gene TRBJ1-5; D is unresolved. Germline V gene data show CDR1 as MGHRA and CDR2 as YSYEKL. The length of the CDR3 is 15 residues. The V end lost 2 bases, the J end lost 0 bases, and 8 bases lay between the germline ends.

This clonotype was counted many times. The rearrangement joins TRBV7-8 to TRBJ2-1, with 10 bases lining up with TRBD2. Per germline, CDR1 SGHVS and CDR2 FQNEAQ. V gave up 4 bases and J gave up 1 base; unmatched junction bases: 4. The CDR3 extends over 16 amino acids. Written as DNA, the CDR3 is TGTGCCAGCAGCTCTCAGCGGGGGGGGTCCTACAATGAGCAGTTCTTC. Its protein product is CASSSQRGGSYNEQFF.

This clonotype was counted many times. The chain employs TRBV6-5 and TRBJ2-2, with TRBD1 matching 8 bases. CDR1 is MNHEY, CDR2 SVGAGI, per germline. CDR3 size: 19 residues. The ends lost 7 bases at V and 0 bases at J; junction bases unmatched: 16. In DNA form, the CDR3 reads TGTGCCAGCAAGGGGTACGAGGGACAGGTCCTCCCGAACACCGGGGAGCTGTTTTTT. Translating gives CASKGYEGQVLPNTGELFF.

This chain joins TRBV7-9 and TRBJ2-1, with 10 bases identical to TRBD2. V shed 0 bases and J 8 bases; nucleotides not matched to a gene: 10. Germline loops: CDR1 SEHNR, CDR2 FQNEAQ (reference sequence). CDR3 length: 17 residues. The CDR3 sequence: CASSLAPTSGVMYEQFF. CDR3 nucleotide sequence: TGTGCCAGCAGCTTAGCCCCAACTAGCGGGGTTATGTATGAGCAGTTCTTC.

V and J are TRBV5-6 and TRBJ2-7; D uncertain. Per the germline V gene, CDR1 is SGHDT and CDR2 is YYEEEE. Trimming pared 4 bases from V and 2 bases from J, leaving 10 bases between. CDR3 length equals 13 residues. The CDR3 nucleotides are TGTGCCAGCAGCGCCGGGCAGACCTACGAGCAGTACGTC. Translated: CASSAGQTYEQYV.

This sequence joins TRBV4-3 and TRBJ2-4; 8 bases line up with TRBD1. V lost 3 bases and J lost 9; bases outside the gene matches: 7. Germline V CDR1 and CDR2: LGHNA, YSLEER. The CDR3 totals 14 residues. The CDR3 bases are TGCGCCAGCAGCCAGGGATCCGGACAGGGCATTCAGTACTTC. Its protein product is CASSQGSGQGIQYF.

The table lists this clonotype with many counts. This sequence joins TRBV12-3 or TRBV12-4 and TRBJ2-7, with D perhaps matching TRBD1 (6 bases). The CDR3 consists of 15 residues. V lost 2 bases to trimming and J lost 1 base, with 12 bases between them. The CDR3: CASSLSVTGSYEQYF. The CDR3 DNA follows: TGTGCCAGCAGTTTATCGGTGACAGGTTCCTACGAGCAGTACTTC.

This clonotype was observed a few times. CDR3 protein: CSVEKREQVQFF. The CDR3 DNA is TGCAGCGTTGAAAAGAGGGAACAGGTCCAGTTCTTC. The gene calls are TRBV29-1 and TRBJ2-1; D possibly matches TRBD1 or TRBD2 (5 bases each). CDR3 length: 12 residues. The germline CDR1 and CDR2 sequences are SQVTM and ANQGSEA. The ends were cut back, 2 bases at V and 13 bases at J, with 15 bases in the middle.

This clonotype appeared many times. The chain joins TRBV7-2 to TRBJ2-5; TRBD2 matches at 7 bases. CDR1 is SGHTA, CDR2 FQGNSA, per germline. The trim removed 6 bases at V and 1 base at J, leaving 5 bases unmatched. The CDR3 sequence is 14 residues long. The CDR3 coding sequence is TGTGCCAGCAGTTTCCGGGGGGTCCAAGAGACCCAGTACTTC. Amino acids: CASSFRGVQETQYF.

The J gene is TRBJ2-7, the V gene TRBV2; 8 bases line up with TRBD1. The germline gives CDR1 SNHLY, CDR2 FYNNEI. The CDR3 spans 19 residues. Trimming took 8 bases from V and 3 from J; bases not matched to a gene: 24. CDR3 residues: CASLGAPRVRTGKDYEQYV. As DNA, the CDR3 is TGTGCCAGCCTCGGGGCGCCCCGTGTTAGGACAGGGAAAGACTACGAGCAGTACGTC.

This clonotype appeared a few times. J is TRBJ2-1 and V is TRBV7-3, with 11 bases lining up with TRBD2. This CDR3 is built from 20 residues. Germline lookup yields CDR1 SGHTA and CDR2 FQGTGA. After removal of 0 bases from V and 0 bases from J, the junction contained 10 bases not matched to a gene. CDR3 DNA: TGTGCCAGCAGCTTAACGCCAGGACTAGCGGGTGAGAGCTCCTACAATGAGCAGTTCTTC. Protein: CASSLTPGLAGESSYNEQFF.

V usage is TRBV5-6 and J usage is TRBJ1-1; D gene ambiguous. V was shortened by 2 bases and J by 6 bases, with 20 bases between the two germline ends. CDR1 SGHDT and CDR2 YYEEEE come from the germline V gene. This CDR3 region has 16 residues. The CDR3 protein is CASSLWSARFGPEAFF. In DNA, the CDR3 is TGTGCCAGCAGCTTATGGTCCGCTCGATTCGGGCCTGAAGCTTTCTTT.

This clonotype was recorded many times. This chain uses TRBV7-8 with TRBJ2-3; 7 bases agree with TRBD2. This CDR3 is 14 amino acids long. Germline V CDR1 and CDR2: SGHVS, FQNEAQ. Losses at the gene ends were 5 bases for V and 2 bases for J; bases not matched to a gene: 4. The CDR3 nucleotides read TGTGCCAGCAGCCCTAGCGGACCCACAGATACGCAGTATTTT. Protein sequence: CASSPSGPTDTQYF.

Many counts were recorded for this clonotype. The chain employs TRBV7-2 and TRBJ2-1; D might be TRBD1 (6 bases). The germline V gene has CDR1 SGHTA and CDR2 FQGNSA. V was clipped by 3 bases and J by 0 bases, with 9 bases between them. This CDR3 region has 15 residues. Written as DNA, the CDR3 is TGTGCCAGCAGCTTGGGACACCTCTCCTACAATGAGCAGTTCTTC. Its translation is CASSLGHLSYNEQFF.

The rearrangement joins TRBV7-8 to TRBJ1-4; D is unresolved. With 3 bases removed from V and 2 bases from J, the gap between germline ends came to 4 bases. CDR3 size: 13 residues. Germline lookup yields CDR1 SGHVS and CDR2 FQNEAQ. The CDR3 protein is CASSFRTNEKLFF. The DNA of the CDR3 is TGTGCCAGCAGCTTCAGGACTAATGAAAAACTGTTTTTT.

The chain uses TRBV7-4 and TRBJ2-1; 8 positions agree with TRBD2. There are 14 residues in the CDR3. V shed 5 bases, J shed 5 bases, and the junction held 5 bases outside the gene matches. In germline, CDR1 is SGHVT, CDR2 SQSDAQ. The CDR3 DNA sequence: TGTGCCAGCAGCCCGGGACTAGGAGACAATGAGCAGTTCTTC. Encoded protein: CASSPGLGDNEQFF.

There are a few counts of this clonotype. CDR3 bases: TGTGCCAGCAGTTACGACCCCTATAATTCACCCCTCCACTTT. The encoded protein is CASSYDPYNSPLHF. This sequence joins TRBV6-5 and TRBJ1-6, with D uncertain. This CDR3 has 14 amino acids. Per germline, CDR1 MNHEY and CDR2 SVGAGI. V lost 2 bases to trimming and J lost 2 bases, with 4 bases between them.

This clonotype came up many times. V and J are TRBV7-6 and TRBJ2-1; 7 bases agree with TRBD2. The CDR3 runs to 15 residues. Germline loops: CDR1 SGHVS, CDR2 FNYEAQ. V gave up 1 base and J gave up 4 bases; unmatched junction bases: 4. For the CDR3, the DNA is TGTGCCAGCAGCTTAGGGACTAGGATTTACAATGAGCAGTTCTTC. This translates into CASSLGTRIYNEQFF.

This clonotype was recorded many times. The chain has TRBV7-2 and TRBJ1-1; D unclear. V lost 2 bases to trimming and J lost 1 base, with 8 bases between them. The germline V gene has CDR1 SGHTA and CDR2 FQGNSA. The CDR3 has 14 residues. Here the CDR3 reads CASSLNVPNTEAFF. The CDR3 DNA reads TGTGCCAGCAGCTTAAACGTACCGAACACTGAAGCTTTCTTT.

CDR3 bases: TGTGCCAGCAGTCCCATTCGGTCCGGGACAGGGTTAAAGCAGTACTTC. The encoded protein is CASSPIRSGTGLKQYF. The V gene is TRBV27, the J gene TRBJ2-7; 9 nucleotides match TRBD1. Germline V CDR1 and CDR2: MNHEY, SMNVEV (reference sequence). V was clipped by 5 bases and J by 8 bases; unmatched bases: 16. This CDR3 spans 16 amino acids.

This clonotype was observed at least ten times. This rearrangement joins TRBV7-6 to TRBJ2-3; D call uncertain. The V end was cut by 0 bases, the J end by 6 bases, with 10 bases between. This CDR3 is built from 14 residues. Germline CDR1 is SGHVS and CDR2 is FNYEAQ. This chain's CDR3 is CASSLATPVDTQYF. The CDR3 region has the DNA TGTGCCAGCAGCTTAGCGACCCCAGTTGATACGCAGTATTTT.

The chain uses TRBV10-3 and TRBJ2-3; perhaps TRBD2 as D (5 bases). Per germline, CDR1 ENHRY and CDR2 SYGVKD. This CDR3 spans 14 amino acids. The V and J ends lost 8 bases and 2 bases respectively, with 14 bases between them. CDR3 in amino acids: CAIRSERYTDTQYF. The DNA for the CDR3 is TGTGCCATCCGGTCCGAGCGGTACACAGATACGCAGTATTTT.

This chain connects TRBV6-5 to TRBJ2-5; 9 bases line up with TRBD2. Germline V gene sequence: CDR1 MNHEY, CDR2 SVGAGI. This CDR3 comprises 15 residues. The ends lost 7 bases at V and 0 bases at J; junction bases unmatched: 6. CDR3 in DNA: TGTGCCAGCACTTTAGCGGGAGAGTACCAAGAGACCCAGTACTTC. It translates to CASTLAGEYQETQYF.

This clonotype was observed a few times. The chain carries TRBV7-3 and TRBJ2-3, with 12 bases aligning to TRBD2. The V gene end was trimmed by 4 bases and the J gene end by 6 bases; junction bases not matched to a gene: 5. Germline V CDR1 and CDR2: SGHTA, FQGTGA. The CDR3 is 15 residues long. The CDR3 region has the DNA TGTGCCAGCAGCTCTAGCGGGGGGGCAATGGATACGCAGTATTTT. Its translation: CASSSSGGAMDTQYF.

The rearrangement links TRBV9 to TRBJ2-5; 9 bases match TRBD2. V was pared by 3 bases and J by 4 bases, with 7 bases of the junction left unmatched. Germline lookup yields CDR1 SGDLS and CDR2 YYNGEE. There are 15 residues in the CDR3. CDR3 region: CASSGSGGFAETQYF. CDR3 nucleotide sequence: TGTGCCAGCAGCGGGAGCGGGGGGTTCGCAGAGACCCAGTACTTC.

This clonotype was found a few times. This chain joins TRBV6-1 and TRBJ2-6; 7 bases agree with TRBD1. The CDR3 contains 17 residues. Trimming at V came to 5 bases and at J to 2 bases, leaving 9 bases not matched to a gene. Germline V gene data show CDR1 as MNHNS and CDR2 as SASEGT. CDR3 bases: TGTGCCAGCAGTTACGAGACAGGGAGCCCTGGGGCCAACGTCCTGACTTTC. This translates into CASSYETGSPGANVLTF.

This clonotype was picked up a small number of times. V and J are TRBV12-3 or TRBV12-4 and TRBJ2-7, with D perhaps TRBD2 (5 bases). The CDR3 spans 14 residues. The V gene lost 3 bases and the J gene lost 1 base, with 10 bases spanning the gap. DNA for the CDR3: TGTGCCAGCAGTTTTGTAGGGAGTTCCTACGAGCAGTACTTC. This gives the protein CASSFVGSSYEQYF.